This T cell receptor (beta chain) was captured by sequencing in a study of T cells expressing NK-cell markers (dated by TCRdb to the early 2020s). Regarding the complete study: In sorted CD3+CD56+NKG2C+, CD3+CD56+NKG2C- and CD3+CD56-NKG2C+ T-cell subsets from about 8 donors, TCR beta-chain repertoires were profiled. Illumina HiSeq 2000/2500, MiSeq or NextSeq was used to sequence libraries as 2 x 150 bp reads. Among the eight sequenced donors, seven were HCMV-seropositive and one was HCMV-seronegative. The study sequenced eight donors, all healthy volunteers chosen at random: three men and five women. Overall study outcomes, separate from this receptor: Those dominant clonotypes were again the most abundant among CD3+CD56-NKG2C+ cells in a handful of donors, at about 25-60.1%. It remained unclear whether the expanded NKG2C-expressing T cell clones were specific for HCMV antigens. In six or seven donors, the dominant CD3+CD56+NKG2C+ clonotypes ranked among the top 10 CD8+ clonotypes, making up about 1.0-8% of CD8+ T cells.

HCMV serostatus was determined by detecting HCMV-specific IgG in serum with a commercial ELISA kit. Ficoll density gradient centrifugation was used to isolate peripheral blood mononuclear cells from blood. Comment on this clonotype: The antigen this receptor binds is unknown.

The germline V gene (reference sequence) gives CDR1 as LGHDT and CDR2 as YNNKEL. The CDR3 covers 12 residues, taking in both the cysteine and the phenylalanine. The DNA is unrecorded. Sequencing was carried out with an Illumina HiSeq 2000. TCR beta cDNA libraries were prepared using 5'RACE template switching, which introduced a universal primer site and unique molecular identifiers. cDNA synthesis was primed from the TCR beta constant segment and was followed by two successive PCR amplification steps. In the source study's methods: MIGEC was used to demultiplex reads and group reads by UMI, and MiTCR was used to assemble and quantify clonotypes. To remove erroneous sequences, TCR cDNA sequences were retained only when supported by two or more reads. The tcR package was used for downstream repertoire analysis, and clonotypes were matched between fractions using CDR3 nucleotide sequence together with V segment. VDJmatch was used to annotate antigen specificity against VDJdb, with one amino acid substitution in CDR3 permitted. Once TCRdb had reprocessed the reads, it stored one entry per CDR3 protein sequence and supplied no DNA. Here the V and J calls rest on TCRdb's processing, not on the authors' analysis. The sample table on file contains a few hundred thousand distinct CDR3 sequences. The ten most abundant clones make up roughly 5.2% of the sample.

Material: blood T cells: a sorted CD56 or NKG2C T cell subset, CD4+ or CD8+ T cells, or bulk PBMC T cells (not recorded which). This receptor chain uses TRBV3-1 and TRBJ2-3; TCRdb returns TRBD1, unconfirmable since there is no DNA. This sequence was found in a man between 18 and 69 years old in good health. The CDR3 protein: CASGGGGDTQYF.